These 18 T cell receptor beta chains originate from one sample sequenced in a study of OX40 agonist ivuxolimab in advanced cancers. The repertoire was sequenced with immunoSEQ multiplex PCR; TCRdb's copy has only in-frame clones and lacks some. The sample holds roughly 120,000 clones, roughly nine tenths seen once. The sequenced sample was CD4+ or CD8+ T cells sorted from blood, obtained in a trial of the OX40 agonist ivuxolimab. These receptors were obtained from an adult with an advanced solid tumor such as melanoma, head and neck, liver or kidney cancer.

The V and J genes are TRBV28 and TRBJ1-1; D unclear. The CDR3 is 14 residues long. V lost 5 bases to trimming and J lost 0 bases, with 10 bases between them. CDR1 and CDR2 (germline): MDHEN, SYDVKM. In nucleotides, the CDR3 is TGTGCCAGCAGTCGGGGAGATATGAACACTGAAGCTTTCTTT. Its translation: CASSRGDMNTEAFF.

This sequence joins TRBV28 and TRBJ2-7, with D perhaps being TRBD1 or TRBD2 (6 bases each). The CDR3 has 16 residues. CDR1 and CDR2 from the germline V gene are MDHEN and SYDVKM. Trimming cost V 9 bases and J 0 bases, with 21 bases left between them. CDR3 coding DNA: TGTGCCAGTTGGGGTTGGGGGGCAGCGGACTCCTACGAGCAGTACTTC. Its translation: CASWGWGAADSYEQYF.

Here the CDR3 reads CASSLHRESGYTF. CDR3 nucleotide sequence: TGTGCCAGCAGCTTGCATAGAGAGTCTGGCTACACCTTC. This chain links TRBV4-2 with TRBJ1-2; D not resolved. Trimming took 5 bases from V and 7 from J, leaving 14 bases between them. The CDR3 is made up of 13 amino acids. Germline V gives CDR1 LGHNA, CDR2 YNFKEQ.

V is TRBV9 and J is TRBJ2-5; D call uncertain. In germline, CDR1 is SGDLS, CDR2 YYNGEE. V was clipped by 2 bases and J by 3 bases, with 8 bases between them. This CDR3 is 13 amino acids long. CDR3 in DNA: TGTGCCAGCAGCGTTACAGTGAAAGAGACCCAGTACTTC. Translation: CASSVTVKETQYF.

Here the CDR3 DNA reads TGTGCCAGTAGTATAAGTCGGGACAGGGGAAGCTATGGCTACACCTTC. Amino acid sequence: CASSISRDRGSYGYTF. The chain carries TRBV19 and TRBJ1-2; TRBD1 aligns across 10 bases. Germline V gives CDR1 LNHDA, CDR2 SQIVND (reference sequence). This CDR3 is built from 16 residues. J lost 4 bases, V lost 2 bases, and 7 bases had no gene match.

This clone was seen once. The V and J genes are TRBV7-9 and TRBJ2-1; D unresolved. Deletions cut 5 bases from V and 7 bases from J, with 21 bases between. CDR3 length: 16 amino acids. The germline V gene has CDR1 SEHNR and CDR2 FQNEAQ (reference sequence). The CDR3 loop reads CASSPRRTGFINEQFF. The CDR3 DNA follows: TGTGCCAGCAGCCCTCGTCGGACGGGTTTCATTAATGAGCAGTTCTTC.

This clone appeared a single time. The chain links TRBV18 to TRBJ2-7, with D tentatively TRBD2 (5 bases). The CDR3 totals 13 residues. Germline lookup yields CDR1 KGHSH and CDR2 LQKENI. With 5 bases removed from V and 7 bases from J, the gap between germline ends came to 15 bases. The CDR3 DNA is TGTGCCAGCTCATCAGGTCCTCCGGGAGAGCAGTACTTC. This gives the protein CASSSGPPGEQYF.

The chain uses TRBV7-2 and TRBJ2-1; TRBD2 is a possible D gene (6 bases). The CDR3 runs to 16 residues. The V gene's germline CDR1 is SGHTA and CDR2 FQGNSA. V lost 0 bases and J lost 0, with 9 bases in between. As DNA, the CDR3 is TGTGCCAGCAGCTTAGCGGAGGGATCCTCCTACAATGAGCAGTTCTTC. Translation gives CASSLAEGSSYNEQFF.

The DNA of the CDR3 is TGCGCCAGCAGCTTGGTGCTAGCGGGAGGGGGATACGAGCAGTACTTC. Residues: CASSLVLAGGGYEQYF. This sequence joins TRBV5-1 and TRBJ2-7; 12 nucleotides align to TRBD2. Losses at the gene ends were 0 bases for V and 4 bases for J; bases not matched to a gene: 5. The CDR3 loop spans 16 amino acids. Germline CDR1 and CDR2: SGHRS and YFSETQ.

V usage is TRBV5-1 and J usage is TRBJ1-4, with D possibly matching TRBD1 (6 bases). The CDR3 has 16 residues. Germline assignment: CDR1 SGHRS and CDR2 YFSETQ. The V and J ends lost 2 bases and 7 bases respectively, with 18 bases between them. The CDR3 DNA follows: TGCGCCAGCAGCTTCGCCGTAGAACAGGGAAGTGAAAAACTGTTTTTT. Amino acid sequence: CASSFAVEQGSEKLFF.

This chain uses TRBV7-9 with TRBJ2-3; 11 positions match TRBD2. The CDR3 loop spans 15 amino acids. CDR1 is SEHNR, CDR2 FQNEAQ, per germline (reference sequence). Unmatched junction bases numbered 2, after V lost 5 bases and J lost 1 base. CDR3: CASSQGLAGTDTQYF. The CDR3 DNA reads as TGTGCCAGCAGCCAGGGACTAGCGGGCACAGATACGCAGTATTTT.

The chain employs TRBV28 and TRBJ2-5; D perhaps matches TRBD1 (6 bases). The CDR3 is made up of 13 amino acids. Between the trimmed V and J ends, which lost 4 bases and 4 bases, there was a span of 10 bases. The germline CDR1 and CDR2 sequences are MDHEN and SYDVKM. The CDR3 reads CASSSGQIETQYF. CDR3 DNA: TGTGCCAGCAGTTCCGGACAGATAGAGACCCAGTACTTC.

The chain is built from TRBV18 and TRBJ2-1; D might be TRBD2 (6 bases). The CDR3 runs 14 residues. Trimming left V 3 bases short and J 14 bases short, with 20 bases between. Germline V CDR1 and CDR2: KGHSH, LQKENI. CDR3 residues: CASSPDLGIAVEFF. The CDR3 nucleotides read TGTGCCAGCTCACCCGACCTGGGGATAGCGGTAGAGTTCTTC.

The chain recombines TRBV7-9 with TRBJ2-1; 14 nucleotides agree with TRBD2. Germline CDR1 SEHNR, CDR2 FQNEAQ (reference sequence). The CDR3 consists of 17 residues. Trimming removed 6 bases from V and 2 bases from J; junction bases left unmatched: 6. CDR3 loop: CASSPPGLAGAYNEQFF. CDR3 coding DNA: TGTGCCAGCAGTCCTCCGGGACTAGCGGGAGCCTACAATGAGCAGTTCTTC.

This chain connects TRBV6-5 to TRBJ1-2, with 7 positions matching TRBD1. Germline V gives CDR1 MNHEY, CDR2 SVGAGI. Trimming removed 6 bases from V and 8 bases from J; junction bases left unmatched: 9. The CDR3 consists of 13 residues. As DNA, the CDR3 is TGTGCCAGCAGCCGAGACAGGGTCGGCGGCTACACCTTC. This sequence encodes CASSRDRVGGYTF.

The rearrangement links TRBV27 to TRBJ2-1; 11 positions match TRBD2. V lost 4 bases, J lost 7 bases, and 6 bases stayed unmatched. The CDR3 is 15 residues long. Germline values: CDR1 MNHEY, CDR2 SMNVEV (reference sequence). The CDR3 bases are TGTGCCAGCAGTTCCTCTAGCGGGGGGTTGAATGAGCAGTTCTTC. Translation gives CASSSSSGGLNEQFF.

This chain connects TRBV28 to TRBJ1-2; 7 nucleotides align to TRBD1. V lost 2 bases and J lost 4; bases outside the gene matches: 7. Looked up from germline, CDR1 is MDHEN and CDR2 is SYDVKM. The CDR3 loop spans 15 amino acids. The CDR3 DNA reads as TGTGCCAGCAGTTTAATGACAGGGACAATCTATGGCTACACCTTC. This codes for CASSLMTGTIYGYTF.

The chain joins TRBV4-3 to TRBJ2-1, with TRBD2 matching 10 bases. This CDR3 comprises 13 residues. Germline loops: CDR1 LGHNA, CDR2 YSLEER. The junction had 2 bases not matched to a gene; V was cut back by 2 bases and J by 10 bases. CDR3 residues: CASSQPSGREQFF. DNA of the CDR3: TGCGCCAGCAGCCAACCTAGCGGGAGAGAGCAGTTCTTC.